One and the same sample provided the 19 T cell receptor beta chains below, sequenced in a study of shared clonotypes between healthy human individuals. The naive CD8 subset, CD45RO-negative cells positively selected for CCR7, excluded terminally differentiated effector memory CD45RA+ cells. The protocol was immunoSEQ multiplex PCR, while the TCRdb copy is restricted to in-frame clones and leaves out a portion. The sample carries just over 2,000,000 clones, approximately 95% recorded once. The specimen was naive CD8+ T cells sorted from blood. The origin of the receptors is a man between 18 and 29 years old in good health.

DNA of the CDR3: TGTGCCAGCAGCTTAGTTGGGTCGTTCGCCATATATTTT. This codes for CASSLVGSFAIYF. This chain links TRBV7-9 with TRBJ1-3; D is ambiguous. Trimming took 1 base from V and 11 from J, leaving 12 bases between them. From germline, CDR1 is SEHNR and CDR2 FQNEAQ (reference sequence). The CDR3 length is 13 residues.

This chain uses TRBV20-1 with TRBJ2-7; D gene uncertain. The length of the CDR3 is 11 residues. V lost 0 bases and J 2 bases, leaving 2 bases between the germline ends. Germline V gene lookup returns CDR1 DFQATT and CDR2 SNEGSKA (reference sequence). For the CDR3, the DNA is TGCAGTGCTAGAGAGGCCTACGAGCAGTACTTC. Residues: CSAREAYEQYF.

The CDR3 loop reads CASSESWGLTSGELFF. In nucleotides, the CDR3 is TGTGCCAGCAGTGAATCGTGGGGACTTACGAGCGGGGAGCTGTTTTTT. The genes are TRBV2 and TRBJ2-2; maybe TRBD2 (6 bases). The CDR3 length is 16 residues. Germline assignment: CDR1 SNHLY and CDR2 FYNNEI. The V end lost 2 bases, the J end lost 7 bases, and 17 bases lay between the germline ends.

The chain employs TRBV5-6 and TRBJ2-1, with D perhaps matching TRBD2 (6 bases). The germline V gene encodes CDR1 SGHDT and CDR2 YYEEEE. V was pared by 4 bases and J by 3 bases, with 14 bases between. This CDR3 is built from 15 residues. DNA of the CDR3: TGTGCCAGCAGCACCTGGCGGGGCCACTACAATGAGCAGTTCTTC. This codes for CASSTWRGHYNEQFF.

This chain joins TRBV7-9 and TRBJ2-5; possible D gene TRBD1, 6 bases. V was clipped by 2 bases and J by 5 bases, with 15 bases between them. Germline CDR1 SEHNR, CDR2 FQNEAQ (reference sequence). CDR3 length: 15 residues. The CDR3 region has the DNA TGTGCCAGCAGCTTAACGTACAGGGTCGAGGAGACCCAGTACTTC. Its protein is CASSLTYRVEETQYF.

The chain recombines TRBV9 with TRBJ1-5; possibly TRBD1 for D (5 bases). The CDR3 runs 15 residues. V was pared by 4 bases and J by 2 bases, with 13 bases between. Germline V gives CDR1 SGDLS, CDR2 YYNGEE. CDR3 DNA: TGTGCCAGCAGCACAGGCCCGGGGGGCAATCAGCCCCAGCATTTT. It codes for CASSTGPGGNQPQHF.

This clone was recorded only once. V and J are TRBV6-5 and TRBJ2-7, with 7 positions matching TRBD1. Germline CDR1 is MNHEY and CDR2 is SVGAGI. There are 14 residues in the CDR3. After removal of 10 bases from V and 4 bases from J, the junction contained 13 bases not matched to a gene. The CDR3 DNA reads as TGTGCCACCTCAGACAGGGTTGAACCTTACGAGCAGTACTTC. This translates into CATSDRVEPYEQYF.

V usage is TRBV6-5 and J usage is TRBJ2-7; 8 nucleotides align to TRBD1. The ends lost 2 bases at V and 4 bases at J; junction bases unmatched: 7. The CDR3 spans 15 residues. Germline V gene data show CDR1 as MNHEY and CDR2 as SVGAGI. The CDR3 DNA sequence: TGTGCCAGCAGTTACGCGACAGGGGATCAATACGAGCAGTACTTC. Amino acids: CASSYATGDQYEQYF.

Turning to this clone: The identical CDR3 is also encoded by other nucleotide sequences in the sample. The J gene is TRBJ2-7, the V gene TRBV7-9, with D hard to call. CDR1 is SEHNR and CDR2 is FQNEAQ in the germline V gene (reference sequence). V dropped 6 bases and J dropped 6 bases, with 12 bases sitting between them. This CDR3 spans 12 amino acids. The CDR3 DNA is TGTGCCAGCAGTCCAGCTCCCTTCGAGCAGTACTTC. This sequence encodes CASSPAPFEQYF.

The count of this clone is one. The V gene is TRBV7-6, the J gene TRBJ2-7, with D possibly being TRBD1 (5 bases). Germline lookup yields CDR1 SGHVS and CDR2 FNYEAQ. The V end lost 5 bases, the J end lost 0 bases, and 17 bases lay between the germline ends. This CDR3 is built from 16 residues. CDR3 sequence: CASSPGHSPTSYEQYF. As DNA, the CDR3 is TGTGCCAGCAGCCCTGGACACTCCCCCACCTCCTACGAGCAGTACTTC.

This chain uses TRBV7-6 with TRBJ2-5; D gene unclear. V lost 3 bases and J lost 2, with 7 bases in between. CDR3 length equals 13 residues. Germline CDR1 and CDR2: SGHVS and FNYEAQ. CDR3 sequence: CASSFGRQETQYF. CDR3 DNA: TGTGCCAGCAGCTTCGGCAGGCAAGAGACCCAGTACTTC.

This chain joins TRBV7-8 and TRBJ1-1, with D maybe TRBD1 (5 bases). Trimming cost V 2 bases and J 8 bases, with 12 bases left between them. Germline CDR1 reads SGHVS; CDR2 reads FQNEAQ. The CDR3 covers 13 residues. CDR3 in amino acids: CASSLSPGIEAFF. Here the CDR3 DNA reads TGTGCCAGCAGCTTATCACCAGGGATCGAAGCTTTCTTT.

The chain has TRBV4-1 and TRBJ2-7; a weak D match, TRBD2 (6 bases). This CDR3 contains 14 residues. Trimming left V 1 base short and J 1 base short, with 8 bases between. CDR1 MGHRA and CDR2 YSYEKL come from the germline V gene. The CDR3 sequence is CASSQGDWSYEQYF. Here the CDR3 DNA reads TGCGCCAGCAGCCAAGGGGACTGGTCCTACGAGCAGTACTTC.

This clone showed up just a few times. This chain joins TRBV13 and TRBJ1-1; D remains unclear. Trimming pared 5 bases from V and 0 bases from J, leaving 10 bases between. The CDR3 extends over 14 amino acids. Germline V gives CDR1 PRHDT, CDR2 FYEKMQ (reference sequence). The CDR3 DNA reads as TGTGCCAGCAGCGAAGGTGGGATGAACACTGAAGCTTTCTTT. Translation: CASSEGGMNTEAFF.

The genes are TRBV7-2 and TRBJ1-5, with D perhaps TRBD1 (5 bases). The CDR3 contains 15 residues. Trimming cost V 5 bases and J 0 bases, with 11 bases left between them. Germline CDR1 SGHTA, CDR2 FQGNSA. The CDR3 is CASSARTLSNQPQHF. The CDR3 region has the DNA TGTGCCAGCAGCGCCCGGACACTTAGCAATCAGCCCCAGCATTTT.

The rearrangement links TRBV28 to TRBJ2-1; D is unresolved. Germline V gives CDR1 MDHEN, CDR2 SYDVKM. The CDR3 consists of 10 residues. Trimming took off 8 bases at V and 5 bases at J, with 4 bases between the two ends. The CDR3 here is CASRDNEQFF. DNA for the CDR3: TGTGCCAGCCGCGACAATGAGCAGTTCTTC.

V is TRBV9 and J is TRBJ2-7, with TRBD2 matching over 14 bases. Germline assignment: CDR1 SGDLS and CDR2 YYNGEE. Unmatched junction bases numbered 4, after V lost 3 bases and J lost 5 bases. This CDR3 region has 15 residues. The CDR3 is CASSGGGLAGDEQYF. For the CDR3, the DNA is TGTGCCAGCAGCGGAGGGGGACTAGCGGGAGACGAGCAGTACTTC.

This clone was seen once. This rearrangement joins TRBV27 to TRBJ2-3; D tentatively reads TRBD1 or TRBD2 (5 bases each). Looked up from germline, CDR1 is MNHEY and CDR2 is SMNVEV (reference sequence). V lost 3 bases and J lost 0, with 7 bases in between. The CDR3 length is 14 residues. Here the CDR3 reads CASSFEGSTDTQYF. The CDR3 DNA is TGTGCCAGCAGTTTTGAGGGGAGCACAGATACGCAGTATTTT.

The chain uses TRBV5-4 and TRBJ2-2, with D unclear. Trimming removed 3 bases from V and 7 bases from J, with 13 bases in between. CDR1 is SGHNT, CDR2 YYREEE, per germline (reference sequence). This CDR3 has 14 amino acids. CDR3 sequence: CASSSATSGGELFF. Written as DNA, the CDR3 is TGTGCCAGCAGCTCTGCCACCTCCGGCGGGGAGCTGTTTTTT.